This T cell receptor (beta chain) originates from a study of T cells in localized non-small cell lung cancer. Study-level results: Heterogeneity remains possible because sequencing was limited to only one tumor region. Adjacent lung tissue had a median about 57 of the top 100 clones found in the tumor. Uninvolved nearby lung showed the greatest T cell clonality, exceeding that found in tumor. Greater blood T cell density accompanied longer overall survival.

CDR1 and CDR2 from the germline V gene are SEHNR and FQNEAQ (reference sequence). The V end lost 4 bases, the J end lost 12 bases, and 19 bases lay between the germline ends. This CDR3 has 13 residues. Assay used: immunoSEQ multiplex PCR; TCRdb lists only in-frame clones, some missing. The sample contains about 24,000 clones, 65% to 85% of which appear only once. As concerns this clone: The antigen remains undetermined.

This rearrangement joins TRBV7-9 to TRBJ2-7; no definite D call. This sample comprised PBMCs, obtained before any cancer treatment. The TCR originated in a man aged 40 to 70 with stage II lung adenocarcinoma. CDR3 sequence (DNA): TGTGCCAGCAGCTCGCCGGCCCTTTTTTTACTGTACTTC. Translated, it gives CASSSPALFLLYF.